Listed here is a single TCR beta chain. Its antigen remains unknown. This sample was taken from a study of PD-1 blockade in classical Hodgkin lymphoma. Study-level points and caveats: Relative to healthy donors, newly diagnosed patients reportedly had lower baseline TCR diversity, which was reported as lower still in relapsed/refractory patients. The study found complete responders had baseline diversity similar to newly diagnosed patients. By C4D1, CD4+ diversity increased significantly, especially in complete responders. The authors have not defined what causes the repertoire differences, possibly disease activity or prior therapy.

V was cut by 0 bases and J by 8 bases, with 11 bases left in between. The CDR3 consists of 13 residues. Germline CDR1 is SQVTM and CDR2 is ANQGSEA. This table comes from immunoSEQ multiplex PCR, and its TCRdb copy is limited to in-frame clones, with some not included. In the table there are around 25,000 clones, roughly three quarters of which are singletons. The patients all showed relapse after autologous stem cell transplantation, while their brentuximab vedotin exposure varied. The chain is built from TRBV29-1 and TRBJ2-1; D gene unclear. This receptor was taken from a human donor with classical Hodgkin lymphoma. The sample here was peripheral blood mononuclear cells (PBMCs), taken at baseline. The CDR3 nucleotides are TGCAGCGTTGAAGAAGAGGCGTGGTATGAGCAGTTCTTC. Translated: CSVEEEAWYEQFF.